The clone carrying this TCR beta chain has a handful of counts. These data belong to a study of T cells in localized non-small cell lung cancer. The repertoire was sequenced with immunoSEQ multiplex PCR; TCRdb's copy has only in-frame clones and lacks some. The data hold some 11,000 clones, with 29% observed a single time. The starting material was lung tumor tissue, obtained before any cancer treatment. This clonotype originated in a man between 40 and 70 years old with stage I lung adenocarcinoma.

The CDR3 DNA is TGTGCCAGCAGCTTAGGACAGGCTGATCAGCCCCAGCATTTT. Translating it yields CASSLGQADQPQHF. This chain uses TRBV11-3 with TRBJ1-5; tentative D call: TRBD1 (6 bases). V gave up 1 base and J gave up 5 bases, with 9 bases separating them. The CDR3 runs 14 residues. CDR1 is SGHNT and CDR2 is YENEEA in the germline V gene. Looking up the rest from reference TRBV11-3 and TRBJ1-5 gives the full variable domain: EAGVVQSPRYKIIEKKQPVAFWCNPISGHNTLYWYLQNLGQGPELLIRYENEEAVDDSQLPKDRFSAERLKGVDSTLKIQPAELGDSAVYLCASSLGQADQPQHFGDGTRLSIL.